The 11 T cell receptor beta chains below were found in one sample sequenced in a study of blood T cells in healthy people across ages (dated by TCRdb to the mid-2010s). Library method: 5' RACE. Reads for this sample came from an Illumina HiSeq 2500. The second PCR ran for roughly 7 to 11 cycles and used a J-beta primer mix along with a sample-barcoded 5' primer. Using fastp at Q25 and MiXCR, TCRdb reprocessed the public reads and kept productive beta chains. A single entry per CDR3 protein holds the most common genes and DNA from its merged rows. This sample comprises fewer than 1,000,000 distinct CDR3 sequences, more than 40% of them detected only once. Clones ranked in the top ten supply around 21% of the sample. The sample taken for sequencing was blood. Receptor source: a man in his sixties in good health.

V gene TRBV6-2 or TRBV6-3 combines with J gene TRBJ2-1; TRBD1 matches 9 bases. The V gene's germline CDR1 is MNHEY and CDR2 SVGEGT. The J segment lost 9 bases and the V segment lost 5 bases, leaving 14 bases of the junction unmatched. This CDR3 is built from 16 residues. The CDR3 region is CASSPPGPGQGTEQFF. The CDR3 DNA sequence: TGTGCCAGCAGTCCCCCTGGGCCGGGACAGGGTACTGAGCAGTTCTTC.

This clonotype showed up just a few times. V gene TRBV4-3 combines with J gene TRBJ2-7; weak D call: TRBD1 (5 bases). Germline CDR1 and CDR2: LGHNA and YSLEER. Trimming removed 1 base from V and 3 bases from J, with 10 bases in between. This CDR3 is built from 14 residues. The CDR3: CASSQGTKNYEQYF. CDR3 in DNA: TGCGCCAGCAGCCAAGGGACAAAAAACTACGAGCAGTACTTC.

In the case of this clonotype: Germline and junction disagree at one end, which may indicate a read error. The J gene is TRBJ2-7, the V gene TRBV14, with 9 bases matching TRBD2. In germline, CDR1 is SGHDN, CDR2 FVKESK. The length of the CDR3 is 15 residues. The CDR3 reads CASKRLAGSSYGQYF. CDR3 bases: TGTGCCAGCAAGCGGCTAGCGGGGTCCTCCTACGGGCAGTACTTC.

The V and J genes are TRBV10-3 and TRBJ2-3, with D possibly TRBD2 on 5 matching bases. The CDR3 totals 14 residues. Trimming stripped 8 bases from V and 4 bases from J, with 16 bases between. CDR1 is ENHRY and CDR2 is SYGVKD in the germline V gene. For the CDR3, the DNA is TGTGCCATCTCTGTGGGCGATAGCGCAGATACGCAGTATTTT. Its protein product is CAISVGDSADTQYF.

This clonotype was picked up many times. The rearrangement links TRBV5-6 to TRBJ2-5, with a tentative D call TRBD2 (7 bases). In germline, CDR1 is SGHDT, CDR2 YYEEEE. Trimming cost V 3 bases and J 5 bases, with 20 bases left between them. This CDR3 spans 16 amino acids. CDR3 nucleotide sequence: TGTGCCAGCAGCTCGCCTAGGGGGGGGCGTAGGGAGACCCAGTACTTC. This encodes CASSSPRGGRRETQYF.

V gene TRBV6-1 combines with J gene TRBJ2-7, with D uncertain. The ends were cut back, 4 bases at V and 3 bases at J, with 10 bases in the middle. This CDR3 comprises 13 residues. Germline assignment: CDR1 MNHNS and CDR2 SASEGT. The CDR3 coding sequence is TGTGCCAGCAGTGCCACATTGTACTACGAGCAGTACTTC. Its translation is CASSATLYYEQYF.

The V call is TRBV7-9, the J call TRBJ1-2; D might be TRBD1 (6 bases). This CDR3 is 15 amino acids long. Trimming took 1 base from V and 9 from J, leaving 18 bases between them. Germline V gene data show CDR1 as SEHNR and CDR2 as FQNEAQ (reference sequence). CDR3 DNA sequence: TGTGCCAGCAGCTTAGGGCAGGGGACTACGGAAAGCTACACCTTC. Its protein product is CASSLGQGTTESYTF.

This clonotype was seen at least ten times. J is TRBJ2-5 and V is TRBV29-1; D possibly corresponds to TRBD1 (5 bases). Trimming removed 4 bases from V and 5 bases from J, with 11 bases in between. The CDR3 runs 12 residues. Germline lookup yields CDR1 SQVTM and CDR2 ANQGSEA. The CDR3 reads CSVVGAGETQYF. CDR3 DNA: TGCAGCGTTGTTGGGGCCGGGGAGACCCAGTACTTC.

The rearrangement joins TRBV9 to TRBJ2-5, with TRBD1 identical over 9 bases. The closer fit of TRBJ2-7 to the DNA end suggests the J call may be wrong. This CDR3 region has 17 residues. Germline CDR1 SGDLS, CDR2 YYNGEE. The DNA of the CDR3 is TGTGCCAGCAGCGTAGGATCCGGGACAGGGACGAGAGGCGAGCAGTACTTC. Its translation: CASSVGSGTGTRGEQYF.

The rearrangement joins TRBV4-3 to TRBJ2-1; 8 nucleotides agree with TRBD2. This CDR3 is 17 amino acids long. From germline, CDR1 is LGHNA and CDR2 YSLEER. The V and J ends lost 3 bases and 6 bases, in that order; junction bases with no gene match: 13. The CDR3 sequence is CASSHGPLAGLCNEQFF. DNA for the CDR3: TGCGCCAGCAGCCACGGACCCTTAGCGGGGTTATGCAATGAGCAGTTCTTC.

This sequence joins TRBV28 and TRBJ1-6, with a tentative D call TRBD1 (5 bases). The ends were cut back, 4 bases at V and 7 bases at J, with 20 bases in the middle. Germline V gene data show CDR1 as MDHEN and CDR2 as SYDVKM. CDR3 length: 17 residues. CDR3 DNA: TGTGCCAGCAGTTCAGAACCCGCGGACATGGGGAATTCACCCCTCCACTTT. The encoded protein is CASSSEPADMGNSPLHF.